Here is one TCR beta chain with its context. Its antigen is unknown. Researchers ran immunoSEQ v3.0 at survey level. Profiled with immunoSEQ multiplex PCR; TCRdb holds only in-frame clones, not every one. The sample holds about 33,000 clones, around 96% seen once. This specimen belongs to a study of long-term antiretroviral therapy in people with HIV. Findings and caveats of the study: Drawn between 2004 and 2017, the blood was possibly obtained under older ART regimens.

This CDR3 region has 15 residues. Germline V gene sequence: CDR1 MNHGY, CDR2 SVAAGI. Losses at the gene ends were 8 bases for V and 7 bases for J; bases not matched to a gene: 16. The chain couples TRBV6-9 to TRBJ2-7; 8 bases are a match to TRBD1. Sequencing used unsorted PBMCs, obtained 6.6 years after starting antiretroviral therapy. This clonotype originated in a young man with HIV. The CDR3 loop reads CASPPKDRVACEQYF. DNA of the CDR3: TGTGCCAGCCCCCCCAAGGACAGGGTCGCCTGTGAGCAGTACTTC.